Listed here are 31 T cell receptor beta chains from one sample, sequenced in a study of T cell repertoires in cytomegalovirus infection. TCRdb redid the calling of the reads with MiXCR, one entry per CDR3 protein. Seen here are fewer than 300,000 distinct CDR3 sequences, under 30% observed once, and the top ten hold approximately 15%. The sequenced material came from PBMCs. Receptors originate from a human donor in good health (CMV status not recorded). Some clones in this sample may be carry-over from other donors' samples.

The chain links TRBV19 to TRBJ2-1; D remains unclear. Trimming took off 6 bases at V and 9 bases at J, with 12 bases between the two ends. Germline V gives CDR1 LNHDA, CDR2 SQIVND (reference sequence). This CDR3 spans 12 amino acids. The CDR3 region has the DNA TGTGCCAGTAGAGCAAGTATCCCTGAGCAGTTCTTC. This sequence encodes CASRASIPEQFF.

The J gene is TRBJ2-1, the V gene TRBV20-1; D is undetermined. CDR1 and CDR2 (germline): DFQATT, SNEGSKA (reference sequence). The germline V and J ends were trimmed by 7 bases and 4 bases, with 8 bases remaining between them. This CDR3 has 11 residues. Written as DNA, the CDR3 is TGCAGTGTGAGCAGATACAATGAGCAGTTCTTC. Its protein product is CSVSRYNEQFF.

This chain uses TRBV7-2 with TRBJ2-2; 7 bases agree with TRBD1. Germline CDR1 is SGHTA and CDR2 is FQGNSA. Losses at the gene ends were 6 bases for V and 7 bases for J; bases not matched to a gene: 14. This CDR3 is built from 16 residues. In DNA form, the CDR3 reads TGTGCCAGCAGGAAAGGGACAGCCTCAAGGAGCGGGGAGCTGTTTTTT. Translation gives CASRKGTASRSGELFF.

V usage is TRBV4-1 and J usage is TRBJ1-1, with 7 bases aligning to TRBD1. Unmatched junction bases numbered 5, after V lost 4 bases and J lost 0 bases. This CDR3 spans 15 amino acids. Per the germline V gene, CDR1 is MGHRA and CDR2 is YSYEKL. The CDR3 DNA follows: TGCGCCAGCAGCCCCAGGGGGGCTATGAACACTGAAGCTTTCTTT. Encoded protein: CASSPRGAMNTEAFF.

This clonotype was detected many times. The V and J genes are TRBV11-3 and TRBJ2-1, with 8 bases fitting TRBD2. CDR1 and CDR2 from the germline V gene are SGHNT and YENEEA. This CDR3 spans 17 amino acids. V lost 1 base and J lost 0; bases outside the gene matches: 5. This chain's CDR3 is CASSLAPGGSSYNEQFF. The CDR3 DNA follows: TGTGCCAGCAGCTTAGCCCCGGGAGGGAGCTCCTACAATGAGCAGTTCTTC.

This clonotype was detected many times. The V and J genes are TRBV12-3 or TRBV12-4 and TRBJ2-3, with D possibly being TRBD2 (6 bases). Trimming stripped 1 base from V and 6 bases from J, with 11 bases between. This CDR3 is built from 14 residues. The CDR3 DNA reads TGTGCCAGCAGTTTAGATGGGGGGACGGATACGCAGTATTTT. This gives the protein CASSLDGGTDTQYF.

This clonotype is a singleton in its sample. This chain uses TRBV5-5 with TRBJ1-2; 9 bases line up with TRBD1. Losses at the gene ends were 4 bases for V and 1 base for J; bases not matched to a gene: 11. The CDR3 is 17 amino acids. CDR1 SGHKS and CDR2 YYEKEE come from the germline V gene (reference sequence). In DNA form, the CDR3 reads TGTGCCAGCAGCGTGAGGGGGACAGGGTTTTTTAACTATGGCTACACCTTC. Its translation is CASSVRGTGFFNYGYTF.

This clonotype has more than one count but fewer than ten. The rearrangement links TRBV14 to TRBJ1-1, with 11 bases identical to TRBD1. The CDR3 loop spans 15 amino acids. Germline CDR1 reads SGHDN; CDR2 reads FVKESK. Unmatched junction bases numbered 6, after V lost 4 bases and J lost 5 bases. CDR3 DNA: TGTGCCAGCAGCCTCCGGACAGGGGGCACTACTGAAGCTTTCTTT. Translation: CASSLRTGGTTEAFF.

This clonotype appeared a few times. The CDR3 is CASSSRGRGEAQETQYF. Written as DNA, the CDR3 is TGTGCCAGCAGCTCACGCGGGAGAGGGGAAGCACAAGAGACCCAGTACTTC. The V gene is TRBV7-8, the J gene TRBJ2-5; 7 nucleotides line up with TRBD2. The V gene end was trimmed by 4 bases and the J gene end by 2 bases; junction bases not matched to a gene: 13. Germline assignment: CDR1 SGHVS and CDR2 FQNEAQ. The CDR3 is made up of 17 amino acids.

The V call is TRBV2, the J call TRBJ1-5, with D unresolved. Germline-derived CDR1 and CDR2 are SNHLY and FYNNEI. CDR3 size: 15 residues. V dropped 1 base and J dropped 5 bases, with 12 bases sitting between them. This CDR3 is CASSEGLRGDQPQHF. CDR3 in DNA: TGTGCCAGCAGTGAAGGGTTAAGAGGAGATCAGCCCCAGCATTTT. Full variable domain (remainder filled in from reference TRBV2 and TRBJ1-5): EPEVTQTPSHQVTQMGQEVILRCVPISNHLYFYWYRQILGQKVEFLVSFYNNEISEKSEIFDDQFSVERPDGSNFTLKIRSTKLEDSAMYFCASSEGLRGDQPQHFGDGTRLSIL.

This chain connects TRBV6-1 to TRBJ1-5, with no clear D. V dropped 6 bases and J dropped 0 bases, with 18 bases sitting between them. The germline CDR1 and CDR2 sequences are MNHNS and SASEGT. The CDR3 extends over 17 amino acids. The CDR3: CASSKVRDINSNQPQHF. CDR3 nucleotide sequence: TGTGCCAGCAGCAAGGTGAGAGACATTAATAGCAATCAGCCCCAGCATTTT.

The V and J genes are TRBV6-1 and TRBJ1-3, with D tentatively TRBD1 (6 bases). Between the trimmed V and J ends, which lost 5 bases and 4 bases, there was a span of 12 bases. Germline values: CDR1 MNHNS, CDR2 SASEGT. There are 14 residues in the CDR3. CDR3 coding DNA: TGTGCCAGCAGTCTCGTGGGGGCAGGAAACACCATATATTTT. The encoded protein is CASSLVGAGNTIYF.

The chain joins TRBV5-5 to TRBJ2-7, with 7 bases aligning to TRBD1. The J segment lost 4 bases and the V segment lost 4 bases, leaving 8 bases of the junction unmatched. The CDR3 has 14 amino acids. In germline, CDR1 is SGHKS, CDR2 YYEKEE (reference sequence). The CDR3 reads CASSLQGQFYEQYF. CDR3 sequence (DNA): TGTGCCAGCAGCCTCCAGGGACAGTTTTACGAGCAGTACTTC.

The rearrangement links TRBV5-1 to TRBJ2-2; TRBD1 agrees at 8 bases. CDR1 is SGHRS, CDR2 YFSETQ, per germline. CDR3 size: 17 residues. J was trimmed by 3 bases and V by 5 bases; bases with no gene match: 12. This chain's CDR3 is CASRTTRGRLDTGELFF. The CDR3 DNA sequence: TGCGCCAGCAGAACGACCAGGGGGCGTTTAGACACCGGGGAGCTGTTTTTT.

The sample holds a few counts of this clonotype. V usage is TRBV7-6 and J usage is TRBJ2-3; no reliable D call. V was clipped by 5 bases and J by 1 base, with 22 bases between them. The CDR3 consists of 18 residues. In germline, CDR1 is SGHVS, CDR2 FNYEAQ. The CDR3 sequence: CASSPAESLLVGTDTQYF. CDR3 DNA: TGTGCCAGCAGCCCCGCAGAGTCCCTATTGGTGGGCACAGATACGCAGTATTTT.

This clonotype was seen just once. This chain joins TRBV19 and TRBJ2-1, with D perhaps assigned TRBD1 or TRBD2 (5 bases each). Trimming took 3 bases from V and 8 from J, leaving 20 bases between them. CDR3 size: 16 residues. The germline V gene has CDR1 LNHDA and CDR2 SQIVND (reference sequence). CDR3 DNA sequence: TGTGCCAGTAGTATCGGCGGTAGCTCCCGGGGCGATGAGCAGTTCTTC. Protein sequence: CASSIGGSSRGDEQFF.

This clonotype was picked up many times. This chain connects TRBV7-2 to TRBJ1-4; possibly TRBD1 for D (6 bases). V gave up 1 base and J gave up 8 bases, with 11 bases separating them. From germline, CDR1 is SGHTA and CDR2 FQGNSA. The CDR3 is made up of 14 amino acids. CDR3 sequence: CASSLVGGREKLFF. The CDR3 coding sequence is TGTGCCAGCAGCTTAGTGGGGGGCCGGGAAAAACTGTTTTTT.

CDR3 protein: CSARLDYEQYF. The CDR3 DNA reads TGCAGTGCTAGGTTAGACTACGAGCAGTACTTC. The chain uses TRBV20-1 and TRBJ2-7; D call uncertain. Trimming removed 3 bases at V and 3 bases at J, with 6 bases between. Germline V gene data show CDR1 as DFQATT and CDR2 as SNEGSKA (reference sequence). The CDR3 loop spans 11 amino acids.

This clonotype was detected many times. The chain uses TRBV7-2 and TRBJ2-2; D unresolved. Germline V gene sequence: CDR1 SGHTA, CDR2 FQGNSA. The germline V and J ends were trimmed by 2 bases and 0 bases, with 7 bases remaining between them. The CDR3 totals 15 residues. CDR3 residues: CASSLQATNTGELFF. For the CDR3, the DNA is TGTGCCAGCAGCTTACAGGCCACGAACACCGGGGAGCTGTTTTTT.

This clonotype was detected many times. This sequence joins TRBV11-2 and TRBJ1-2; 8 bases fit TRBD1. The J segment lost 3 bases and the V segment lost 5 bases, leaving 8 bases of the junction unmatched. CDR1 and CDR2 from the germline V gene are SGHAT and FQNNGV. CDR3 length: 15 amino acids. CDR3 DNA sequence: TGTGCCAGCAGCGGCCTACAGGGGGTATACTATGGCTACACCTTC. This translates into CASSGLQGVYYGYTF.

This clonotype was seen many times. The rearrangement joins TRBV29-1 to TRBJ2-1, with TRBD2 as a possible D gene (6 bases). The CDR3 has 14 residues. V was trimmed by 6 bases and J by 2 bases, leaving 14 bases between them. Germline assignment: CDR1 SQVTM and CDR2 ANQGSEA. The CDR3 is CSVGFGGAYNEQFF. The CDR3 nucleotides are TGCAGCGTCGGCTTCGGAGGGGCCTACAATGAGCAGTTCTTC.

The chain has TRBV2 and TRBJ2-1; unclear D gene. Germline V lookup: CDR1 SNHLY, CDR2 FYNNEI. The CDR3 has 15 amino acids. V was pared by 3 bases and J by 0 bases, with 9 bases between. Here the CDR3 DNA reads TGTGCCAGCAGTGACATCGGCAACTCCTACAATGAGCAGTTCTTC. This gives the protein CASSDIGNSYNEQFF.

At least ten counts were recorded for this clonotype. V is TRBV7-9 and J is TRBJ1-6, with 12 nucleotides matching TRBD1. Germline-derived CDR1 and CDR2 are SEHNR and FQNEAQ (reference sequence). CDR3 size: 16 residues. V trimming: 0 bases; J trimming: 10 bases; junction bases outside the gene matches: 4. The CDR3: CASSLALGQGASPLHF. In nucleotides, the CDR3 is TGTGCCAGCAGCTTAGCGTTGGGACAGGGGGCGTCACCCCTCCACTTT.

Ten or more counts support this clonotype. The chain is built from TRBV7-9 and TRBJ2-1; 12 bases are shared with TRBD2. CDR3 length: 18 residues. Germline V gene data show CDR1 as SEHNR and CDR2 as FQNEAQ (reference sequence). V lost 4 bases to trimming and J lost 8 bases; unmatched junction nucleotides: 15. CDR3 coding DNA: TGTGCCAGCAGCTCCCCCCTCCTGACTAGCGGGAGTATTGATGAGCAGTTCTTC. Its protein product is CASSSPLLTSGSIDEQFF.

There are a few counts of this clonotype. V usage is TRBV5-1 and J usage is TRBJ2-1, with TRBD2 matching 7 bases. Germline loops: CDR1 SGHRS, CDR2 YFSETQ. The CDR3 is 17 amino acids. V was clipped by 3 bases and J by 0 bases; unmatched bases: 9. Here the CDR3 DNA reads TGCGCCAGCAGCTACCTCCCGGGGGGAAGCTCCTACAATGAGCAGTTCTTC. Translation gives CASSYLPGGSSYNEQFF.

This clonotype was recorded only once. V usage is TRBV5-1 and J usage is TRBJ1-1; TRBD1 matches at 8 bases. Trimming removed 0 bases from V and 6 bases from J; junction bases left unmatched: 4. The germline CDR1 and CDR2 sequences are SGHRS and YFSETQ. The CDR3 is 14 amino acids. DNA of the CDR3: TGCGCCAGCAGCTTGGCTGGACAGGGCGCTGAAGCTTTCTTT. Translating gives CASSLAGQGAEAFF.

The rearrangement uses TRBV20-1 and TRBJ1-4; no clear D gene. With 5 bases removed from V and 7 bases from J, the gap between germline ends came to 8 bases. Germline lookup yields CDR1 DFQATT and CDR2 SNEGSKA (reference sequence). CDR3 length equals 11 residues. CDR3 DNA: TGCAGTGCTGGGGAAGTTGAAAAACTGTTTTTT. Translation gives CSAGEVEKLFF.

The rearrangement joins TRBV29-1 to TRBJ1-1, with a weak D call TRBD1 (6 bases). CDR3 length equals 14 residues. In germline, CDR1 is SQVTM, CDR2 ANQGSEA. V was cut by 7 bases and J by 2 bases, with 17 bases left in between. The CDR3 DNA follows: TGCAGCGGGGTGCGGTCGGACAGTAACACTGAAGCTTTCTTT. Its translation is CSGVRSDSNTEAFF.

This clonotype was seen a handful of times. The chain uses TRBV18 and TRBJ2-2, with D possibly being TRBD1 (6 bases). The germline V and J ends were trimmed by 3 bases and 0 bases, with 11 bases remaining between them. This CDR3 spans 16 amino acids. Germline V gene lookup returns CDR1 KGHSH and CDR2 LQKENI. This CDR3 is CASSPRQVANTGELFF. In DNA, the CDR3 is TGTGCCAGCTCACCCCGACAGGTAGCGAACACCGGGGAGCTGTTTTTT.

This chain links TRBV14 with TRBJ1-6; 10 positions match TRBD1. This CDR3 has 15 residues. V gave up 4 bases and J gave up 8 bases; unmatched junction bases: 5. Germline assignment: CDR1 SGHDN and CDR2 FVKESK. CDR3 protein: CASSPTGQGDSPLHF. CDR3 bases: TGTGCCAGCAGCCCGACCGGACAGGGGGATTCACCCCTCCACTTT.

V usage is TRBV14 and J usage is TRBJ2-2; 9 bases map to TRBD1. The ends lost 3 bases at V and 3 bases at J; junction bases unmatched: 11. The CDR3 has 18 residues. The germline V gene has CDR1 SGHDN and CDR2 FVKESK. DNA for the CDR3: TGTGCCAGCAGCCACTCTCCCGCGGGACAGGGTTACACCGGGGAGCTGTTTTTT. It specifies CASSHSPAGQGYTGELFF.